The source of this T cell receptor (beta chain) is a study of T cell changes during pregnancy in multiple sclerosis. The table came from immunoSEQ multiplex PCR; TCRdb's copy has only in-frame clones and leaves some out. The repertoire holds about 70,000 clones, with around 94% as singletons. Between the trimmed V and J ends, which lost 0 bases and 4 bases, there was a span of 15 bases. CDR1 is SQVTM, CDR2 ANQGSEA, per germline. The CDR3 length is 16 residues. This sample comprised peripheral blood, obtained before pregnancy. V usage is TRBV29-1 and J usage is TRBJ2-2; D remains ambiguous. This TCR derives from a female donor with multiple sclerosis, enrolled in a pregnancy study. CDR3 amino acids: CSVEDRRSSGTGELFF. The CDR3 coding sequence is TGCAGCGTTGAAGATCGACGCAGCTCAGGCACCGGGGAGCTGTTTTTT.